This note documents a single TCR beta chain sequence. Caucasian individuals from Russia who were healthy and aged about 6 to 95 acted as donors. Looked up from germline, CDR1 is SGHRS and CDR2 is YFSETQ. The CDR3 spans 15 residues. V lost 1 base and J 5 bases, leaving 12 bases between the germline ends. This sample stems from a study of blood T cells in healthy people across ages. Alongside a J-beta primer mix, a sample-barcoded 5' primer served in a second PCR lasting 7 to 11 cycles. Each cDNA molecule received a tag from a template-switch adaptor that had 12 random nucleotides. TCRdb reprocessed the 5' RACE reads via MiXCR and lists one record per CDR3 protein. The profile shows about 540,000 distinct CDR3 sequences, about 25% of them singletons. These records were also assigned to another study, of T cells of mothers and their children. That paper notes: The overlap seen between related mothers and children slightly exceeded that of unrelated pairs, though not significantly.

The source material was blood. The TCR comes from a boy aged 10-17 years in good health. This chain connects TRBV5-1 to TRBJ1-4; no definite D call. The CDR3 DNA reads TGCGCCAGCAGCTTGACTTCCGGAAGAAATGAAAAACTGTTTTTT. Translating gives CASSLTSGRNEKLFF.